This is a list of T cell receptor beta chains from one sample in a study of cytomegalovirus exposure and HLA in healthy donors. Only in-frame clones appear in the TCRdb table, and some are missing; sequencing was by immunoSEQ multiplex PCR. This repertoire shows over 150,000 clones, about four fifths found once; its top ten account for 0.35% to 0.4%. The sequencing sample was made of PBMCs. The receptors were sampled from a boy between 2 and 10 years old in good health and CMV-seronegative. Each CDR3 is given with its conserved first and last residue. A D gene is named only where the DNA matches it firmly. The size entry is marked missing in some rows and otherwise reads once, few, many or a size class.

J gene: TRBJ2-5; V gene: TRBV19; clone size: NA; D gene: TRBD2; CDR3 DNA: TGTGCCAGTAGTATGGGAGCGGGAGGGAGGTCAGAGACCCAGTACTTC; CDR3 protein: CASSMGAGGRSETQYF
J gene: TRBJ2-7; V gene: TRBV5-6; clone size: NA; D gene: NA; CDR3 DNA: TGTGCCAGCAGCTACGGGTTCACCTACGAGCAGTACTTC; CDR3 protein: CASSYGFTYEQYF
J gene: TRBJ1-5; V gene: TRBV6-5; clone size: few; D gene: NA; CDR3 DNA: TGTGCCAGCAGGCGCAAGGGGGATCAGCCCCAGCATTTT; CDR3 protein: CASRRKGDQPQHF
J gene: TRBJ2-1; V gene: TRBV5-1; clone size: NA; D gene: NA; CDR3 DNA: TGCGCCAGCAGCTTGTACAGGGCCCCTTACAATGAGCAGTTCTTC; CDR3 protein: CASSLYRAPYNEQFF
J gene: TRBJ2-3; V gene: TRBV21-1; clone size: NA; D gene: NA; CDR3 DNA: TGTGCCAGCAGCAAAGGTGGACTAGCGGGATTGGGCACAGATACGCAGTATTTT; CDR3 protein: CASSKGGLAGLGTDTQYF
J gene: TRBJ1-5; V gene: TRBV18; clone size: NA; D gene: NA; CDR3 DNA: TGTGCCAGCTCACCGGCCAGGGGTCAGCCCCAGCATTTT; CDR3 protein: CASSPARGQPQHF
J gene: TRBJ2-1; V gene: TRBV10-3; clone size: once; D gene: TRBD2; CDR3 DNA: TGTGCCGCCCGGACTAGCACTTACAATGAGCAGTTCTTC; CDR3 protein: CAARTSTYNEQFF
J gene: TRBJ2-3; V gene: TRBV5-6; clone size: NA; D gene: NA; CDR3 DNA: TGTGCCAGCAGCCTGGGACGGACTAGCACAGATACGCAGTATTTT; CDR3 protein: CASSLGRTSTDTQYF
J gene: TRBJ1-1; V gene: TRBV6-5; clone size: once; D gene: NA; CDR3 DNA: TGTGCCAGCAGTTGGGCGGCGGGGCCGAACACTGAAGCTTTCTTT; CDR3 protein: CASSWAAGPNTEAFF
J gene: TRBJ2-1; V gene: TRBV7-9; clone size: NA; D gene: NA; CDR3 DNA: TGTGCCAGCAGCTCAGGGCGCAACGACGATGAGCAGTTCTTC; CDR3 protein: CASSSGRNDDEQFF
J gene: TRBJ2-5; V gene: TRBV5-4; clone size: once; D gene: TRBD1; CDR3 DNA: TGTGCCGGCCACCGGGACAGGACACAAGAGACCCAGTACTTC; CDR3 protein: CAGHRDRTQETQYF
J gene: TRBJ2-2; V gene: TRBV11-2; clone size: NA; D gene: TRBD1; CDR3 DNA: TGTGCCAGCAGCTTGCAGGGGGCGAGCACCGGGGAGCTGTTTTTT; CDR3 protein: CASSLQGASTGELFF
J gene: TRBJ2-1; V gene: TRBV29-1; clone size: NA; D gene: NA; CDR3 DNA: TGCAGCGCTATCCTTGACTACGAAATAGTCTATGAGCAGTTCTTC; CDR3 protein: CSAILDYEIVYEQFF
J gene: TRBJ2-7; V gene: TRBV4-2; clone size: NA; D gene: NA; CDR3 DNA: TGTGCCAGCAGCCAAGAGATCCTAGCCCGCTCCTACGAGCAGTACTTC; CDR3 protein: CASSQEILARSYEQYF
J gene: TRBJ2-3; V gene: TRBV29-1; clone size: few; D gene: NA; CDR3 DNA: TGCAGCGTGGGACAAGTGGCAGATACGCAGTATTTT; CDR3 protein: CSVGQVADTQYF
J gene: TRBJ2-2; V gene: TRBV5-4; clone size: NA; D gene: TRBD2; CDR3 DNA: TGTGCCAGCAGCCCTAATGGACTAGCGGCGAACACCGGGGAGCTGTTTTTT; CDR3 protein: CASSPNGLAANTGELFF
J gene: TRBJ2-7; V gene: TRBV5-1; clone size: NA; D gene: TRBD2; CDR3 DNA: TGCGCCAGCAGCCAGAGCGGGAGTCGGGACGAGCAGTACTTC; CDR3 protein: CASSQSGSRDEQYF
J gene: TRBJ2-1; V gene: TRBV28; clone size: NA; D gene: TRBD1; CDR3 DNA: TGTGCCAGCAGTTTCAGGGGACAGGGCCCTCACAGGGAGCAGTTCTTC; CDR3 protein: CASSFRGQGPHREQFF
J gene: TRBJ2-7; V gene: TRBV7-6; clone size: NA; D gene: TRBD2; CDR3 DNA: TGTGCCAGCAGCTTATATGCGGGAGCTGCCTACGAGCAGTACTTC; CDR3 protein: CASSLYAGAAYEQYF
J gene: TRBJ1-2; V gene: TRBV7-2; clone size: NA; D gene: TRBD1; CDR3 DNA: TGTGCCAGCAGCTCGACGGGACAGGGGTATGGCTACACCTTC; CDR3 protein: CASSSTGQGYGYTF
J gene: TRBJ1-5; V gene: TRBV28; clone size: once; D gene: NA; CDR3 DNA: TGTGCCAGCAGGTTATACAGGGACCAGCCCCAGCATTTT; CDR3 protein: CASRLYRDQPQHF
J gene: TRBJ1-2; V gene: TRBV5-6; clone size: NA; D gene: TRBD1; CDR3 DNA: TGTGCCAGCAGCTTAACCGGGACAGGTTTCTATGGCTACACCTTC; CDR3 protein: CASSLTGTGFYGYTF
J gene: TRBJ2-1; V gene: TRBV7-6; clone size: NA; D gene: NA; CDR3 DNA: TGTGCCAGCAGCTCAGCCTCAAGGGGCAGATACAATGAGCAGTTCTTC; CDR3 protein: CASSSASRGRYNEQFF
J gene: TRBJ2-3; V gene: TRBV7-9; clone size: NA; D gene: NA; CDR3 DNA: TGTGCCAGCAGCCCCGGGGGCACAGATACGCAGTATTTT; CDR3 protein: CASSPGGTDTQYF
J gene: TRBJ2-7; V gene: TRBV12-1; clone size: NA; D gene: NA; CDR3 DNA: TGTGCCAGCAGCTTTGGGGGGTTTGCGGGAGGGCCCCACGAGCAGTACTTC; CDR3 protein: CASSFGGFAGGPHEQYF
J gene: TRBJ2-3; V gene: TRBV6-1; clone size: NA; D gene: TRBD1; CDR3 DNA: TGTGCCAGCAGTGCACAGGGGAACACAGATACGCAGTATTTT; CDR3 protein: CASSAQGNTDTQYF
J gene: TRBJ2-5; V gene: TRBV4-1; clone size: NA; D gene: TRBD1; CDR3 DNA: TGCGCCAGCAGCCAAATGCAGGGGGCGGTCATGGCCCAGTACTTC; CDR3 protein: CASSQMQGAVMAQYF
J gene: TRBJ2-7; V gene: TRBV7-9; clone size: NA; D gene: NA; CDR3 DNA: TGTGCCAGCAGCTTGGCAGGGCGAAGTGACGAGCAGTACTTC; CDR3 protein: CASSLAGRSDEQYF
J gene: TRBJ2-7; V gene: TRBV6-5; clone size: NA; D gene: NA; CDR3 DNA: TGTGCCAGCAGGTATCATAGCGGAACGTACGAGCAGTACTTC; CDR3 protein: CASRYHSGTYEQYF
J gene: TRBJ1-5; V gene: TRBV19; clone size: NA; D gene: NA; CDR3 DNA: TGTGCCAGTAGTATGGCAGGGAATCAGCCCCAGCATTTT; CDR3 protein: CASSMAGNQPQHF